This T cell receptor (beta chain) came from a study of metastatic and nonmetastatic thyroid tumors. Whole-study results and caveats: Across blood and tumor, TCR beta diversity in malignant thyroid tumors was reportedly significantly higher than in benign nodules.

This clone was recorded many times. What it binds is not known. MiXCR reprocessed the PCR reads for TCRdb. The repertoire has 30,000 to 35,000 clones, 25% to 35% of them found once; the top ten carry 32%. The germline V and J ends were trimmed by 5 bases and 2 bases, with 19 bases remaining between them. The CDR3 is 17 residues long. The germline V gene has CDR1 SGHRS and CDR2 YFSETQ. Every patient was untreated before thyroid surgery. The sequenced sample consisted of blood. This sequence originates from a female donor with papillary thyroid cancer or a benign thyroid nodule (not recorded which). Some clones in this sample may be carry-over from other donors' samples. This chain uses TRBV5-1 with TRBJ2-2, with unresolved D. CDR3 bases: TGCGCCAGCAGATACGGGCCACACCATCCTAACACCGGGGAGCTGTTTTTT. It specifies CASRYGPHHPNTGELFF.